This is a list of T cell receptor beta chains from one sample in a study of T-cell memory formation after mild COVID-19. TCRdb passed the 5' RACE reads through MiXCR, listing each CDR3 protein once. This sample carries around 310,000 distinct CDR3 sequences, about 15% of them seen once, and the ten largest clones take around 24%. Sequenced: PBMCs or a T cell subset sorted from them (not recorded which). These TCRs come from a young man who had mild COVID-19 (a few samples of this study predate the infection). Cell type and time point are not known. Both conserved end residues are trimmed from each CDR3.

v_call	j_call	cdr3_aa
TRBV5-1	TRBJ2-3	ASRDSSDTQY
TRBV3-2	TRBJ2-1	ASSQDPVAYNEQF
TRBV7-2	TRBJ2-2	ASTSRGQGYPGELF
TRBV20-1	TRBJ1-1	SARRSGGATEAF
TRBV5-1	TRBJ2-7	ASSLRLDEQY
TRBV5-1	TRBJ2-6	ASSLGPVSGANVLT
TRBV5-5	TRBJ1-2	ASGPGGYGYT
TRBV5-1	TRBJ2-2	ASSSIDTGELF
TRBV24-1	TRBJ2-3	ATSDNRGYHASDTQY
TRBV2	TRBJ1-5	ASSEVLGRGEFQPQH
TRBV6-5	TRBJ2-7	ASSLGGIYEQY
TRBV5-1	TRBJ2-7	ASSWTGAEQY
TRBV6-2/TRBV6-3	TRBJ1-2	ASSFRGHGYT
TRBV5-1	TRBJ1-4	ASSPGGDEKLF
TRBV12-3/TRBV12-4	TRBJ2-3	ASSPGVSTDTQY
TRBV5-1	TRBJ2-1	ASTFEPGLARNEQF
TRBV7-2	TRBJ1-1	ASNPDWLEAF
TRBV6-5	TRBJ2-1	ASSYSGLVQEQF
TRBV7-2	TRBJ2-3	ASSSRTTTDTQY
TRBV12-3/TRBV12-4	TRBJ2-1	ASSGSNEQF
TRBV5-1	TRBJ2-2	AARGVNTGELF
TRBV10-3	TRBJ1-6	AISERGQSSPLH
TRBV19	TRBJ2-3	ASSLGTVITDTQY
TRBV7-2	TRBJ2-1	AVPEDYPYNEQF
TRBV6-5	TRBJ1-4	ASSSTGGSEKLF
TRBV7-8	TRBJ1-5	ASSSQTLSNQPQH
TRBV3-1	TRBJ2-7	ASSQGQGVYEQY
TRBV14	TRBJ2-1	ASSSATLRQNEQF
TRBV7-9	TRBJ2-2	ARAGTVTGELF
TRBV20-1	TRBJ2-1	SARFGDNEQF
TRBV12-3/TRBV12-4	TRBJ2-4	ASRSEGAVNIQY
TRBV12-3/TRBV12-4	TRBJ1-5	ASSSHGGQPQH
TRBV6-2/TRBV6-3	TRBJ1-6	ASSFYLDSPLH
TRBV19	TRBJ1-1	ASSIPAGRGYTEAF
TRBV10-3	TRBJ1-1	ASTGQGLGGSFGTEAF
TRBV6-6	TRBJ1-5	ASSSEVTLWSSNQPQH
TRBV7-9	TRBJ2-5	ASSSTPSPDSQETQY
TRBV11-2	TRBJ2-1	ASSLGSGGAEQF
TRBV9	TRBJ2-3	ASSTGHLTDTQY
TRBV5-1	TRBJ2-3	ASSLALSGGREDTQY
TRBV11-2	TRBJ1-2	ASRGQGAFRGYT
TRBV7-6	TRBJ2-5	ASSATIQGANQETQY
TRBV7-2	TRBJ2-3	ASSVGPSGPYTSTDTQY
TRBV20-1	TRBJ2-5	SAVGAQETQY
TRBV29-1	TRBJ1-1	SAGGTSGMNTEAF
TRBV4-3	TRBJ2-1	ASSQSGPLLGNEQF
TRBV5-1	TRBJ2-2	ASSPGTDRNTGELF
TRBV5-1	TRBJ2-3	ASLPVGGTLDTQY
TRBV5-1	TRBJ1-2	ASSLDGNLNYGYT
TRBV23-1	TRBJ2-1	ASSQVPRRGNEQF
TRBV11-2	TRBJ1-2	ASSLGGRGNYGYT